This entry features one TCR beta chain sequence. This record comes from a study of blood T cell repertoires in COVID-19. V lost 5 bases, J lost 0 bases, and 7 bases stayed unmatched. The CDR3 is made up of 16 amino acids. Germline CDR1 SGHRS, CDR2 YFSETQ. Using immunoSEQ multiplex PCR, the repertoire was profiled, and TCRdb retains in-frame clones only, with some absent. This table has 200,000 or so clones, about four fifths appearing once. The receptor comes from a woman aged 45 to 65 who had been exposed to COVID-19. V usage is TRBV5-1 and J usage is TRBJ1-2, with 10 bases identical to TRBD1. What was sequenced was PBMCs or T cells enriched from blood (not recorded which). The CDR3 region is CASRGGTGDPNYGYTF. The CDR3 DNA follows: TGCGCCAGCAGGGGAGGGACAGGGGACCCTAACTATGGCTACACCTTC.